Below, 17 T cell receptor beta chains from the same sample are listed, as sequenced in a study of beta chain features in type 1 diabetes. The whole isolated RNA underwent reverse transcription, so sequencing captured expressed TCRB transcripts. Data came from immunoSEQ multiplex PCR; TCRdb stores just in-frame clones and leaves some out. Of about 930,000 clones listed, roughly 15% are singletons. The sequencing input was naive CD4+ T cells from blood. These receptors originate from a woman aged 18-30 years in good health.

Points on this clone: The germline gene is not matched at one end of the junction; a read error may be the cause. The chain links TRBV15 to TRBJ1-1; D is unclear. The CDR3 sequence is 13 residues long. Germline loops: CDR1 LNHNV, CDR2 YYDKDF (reference sequence). The CDR3 loop is CATSSETNTEAFF. CDR3 nucleotides: TGTGCCACCAGCAGCGAGACGAACACCGAAGCTTTCTTT.

Only a few counts were recorded for this clone. CDR3 nucleotides: TGTGCCAGCAGTCCCGGGGTCTCTGGGGCCAACGTCCTGACTTTC. Translating gives CASSPGVSGANVLTF. The genes are TRBV6-6 and TRBJ2-6, with a possible D match to TRBD2 (5 bases). There are 15 residues in the CDR3. CDR1 and CDR2 from the germline V gene are MNHNY and SVGAGI (reference sequence). The V end was cut by 5 bases, the J end by 0 bases, with 8 bases between.

The chain has TRBV7-2 and TRBJ2-5; 8 bases align to TRBD1. This CDR3 has 16 amino acids. The germline gives CDR1 SGHTA, CDR2 FQGNSA. With 6 bases clipped from V and 1 base from J, the junction kept 10 bases outside the gene matches. CDR3 nucleotide sequence: TGTGCCAGCAGAGGAGGGACAGGCGGTTTCCAAGAGACCCAGTACTTC. Protein product: CASRGGTGGFQETQYF.

The J gene is TRBJ1-1, the V gene TRBV18, with D unclear. The germline V gene has CDR1 KGHSH and CDR2 LQKENI. The V end was cut by 6 bases, the J end by 0 bases, with 11 bases between. This CDR3 spans 14 amino acids. CDR3 in amino acids: CASSPGLLNTEAFF. The CDR3 DNA reads as TGTGCCAGCTCCCCCGGACTGCTGAACACTGAAGCTTTCTTT.

This clone was detected only a few times. This chain uses TRBV6-1 with TRBJ2-1; D is uncertain. The germline V gene has CDR1 MNHNS and CDR2 SASEGT. Trimming stripped 1 base from V and 4 bases from J, with 11 bases between. The CDR3 sequence is 15 residues long. In DNA form, the CDR3 reads TGTGCCAGCAGTGAAGTGGTGACTGAATACAATGAGCAGTTCTTC. Protein: CASSEVVTEYNEQFF.

The CDR3 is CASSWADGSYEQYF. CDR3 DNA: TGTGCCAGCAGCTGGGCGGACGGCTCCTACGAGCAGTACTTC. This chain links TRBV28 with TRBJ2-7; D is unclear. Germline V gives CDR1 MDHEN, CDR2 SYDVKM. The CDR3 totals 14 residues. V lost 6 bases to trimming and J lost 0 bases, with 12 bases between them.

In this sample, this clone turned up a few times. The rearrangement links TRBV2 to TRBJ2-5, with 8 bases aligning to TRBD1. Trimming took 8 bases from V and 5 from J; bases not matched to a gene: 1. The CDR3 is made up of 11 amino acids. The V gene's germline CDR1 is SNHLY and CDR2 FYNNEI. The CDR3 nucleotides are TGTGCCAGCCGGACAGGGGAGACCCAGTACTTC. Amino acids: CASRTGETQYF.

The rearrangement uses TRBV7-2 and TRBJ2-7; D may be TRBD1 or TRBD2 (5 bases each). The CDR3 totals 15 residues. The germline gives CDR1 SGHTA, CDR2 FQGNSA. Trimming left V 4 bases short and J 3 bases short, with 16 bases between. CDR3 in amino acids: CASSYSSTDYYEQYF. The CDR3 nucleotides are TGTGCCAGCAGCTACAGTTCGACAGACTACTACGAGCAGTACTTC.

The CDR3 loop reads CASSMAGADTQYF. For the CDR3, the DNA is TGTGCCAGCAGCATGGCGGGAGCAGATACGCAGTATTTT. The rearrangement joins TRBV5-5 to TRBJ2-3, with 7 bases lining up with TRBD2. After removal of 4 bases from V and 4 bases from J, the junction contained 3 bases not matched to a gene. Germline CDR1 is SGHKS and CDR2 is YYEKEE (reference sequence). This CDR3 contains 13 residues. The variable domain in full, with the rest retrieved from reference TRBV5-5 and TRBJ2-3, is DAGVTQSPTHLIKTRGQQVTLRCSPISGHKSVSWYQQVLGQGPQFIFQYYEKEERGRGNFPDRFSARQFPNYSSELNVNALLLGDSALYLCASSMAGADTQYFGPGTRLTVL.

The chain carries TRBV7-2 and TRBJ2-1; 8 bases line up with TRBD2. Germline V gene sequence: CDR1 SGHTA, CDR2 FQGNSA. After removal of 3 bases from V and 3 bases from J, the junction contained 4 bases not matched to a gene. The CDR3 length is 15 residues. In nucleotides, the CDR3 is TGTGCCAGCAGCTTCAACAGCGGGAGCTACAATGAGCAGTTCTTC. Translation: CASSFNSGSYNEQFF.

This clone was counted only a few times. The rearrangement joins TRBV14 to TRBJ2-7, with 7 bases fitting TRBD2. There are 14 residues in the CDR3. V shed 4 bases, J shed 5 bases, and the junction held 8 bases outside the gene matches. Per the germline V gene, CDR1 is SGHDN and CDR2 is FVKESK. The CDR3 protein is CASSPKTSYHEQYF. The CDR3 DNA is TGTGCCAGCAGCCCCAAGACTAGCTACCACGAGCAGTACTTC.

The chain has TRBV29-1 and TRBJ2-7, with 9 positions matching TRBD2. This CDR3 is built from 12 residues. Germline CDR1 is SQVTM and CDR2 is ANQGSEA. The trim removed 7 bases at V and 7 bases at J, leaving 8 bases unmatched. This CDR3 reads CSARGGRGEQYF. CDR3 nucleotides: TGCAGCGCCCGTGGCGGGAGGGGTGAGCAGTACTTC.

This clone was found many times. The V call is TRBV11-2, the J call TRBJ2-1; weak D call: TRBD2 (5 bases). The CDR3 length is 12 residues. V shed 7 bases and J shed 7 bases, with 11 bases lying between them. Germline V gene lookup returns CDR1 SGHAT and CDR2 FQNNGV. The CDR3 spells CASTSGLNEQFF. DNA for the CDR3: TGTGCCAGCACCTCAGGACTGAATGAGCAGTTCTTC.

The chain couples TRBV7-2 to TRBJ1-3, with a weak D call TRBD1 (6 bases). CDR1 SGHTA and CDR2 FQGNSA come from the germline V gene. The V gene lost 8 bases and the J gene lost 5 bases, with 19 bases spanning the gap. The CDR3 is made up of 15 amino acids. The DNA of the CDR3 is TGTGCCAGCGCCCAGGGGACGGGGACCCGAAACACCATATATTTT. Translating gives CASAQGTGTRNTIYF.

The chain is built from TRBV28 and TRBJ1-1, with 7 positions matching TRBD1. This CDR3 has 16 residues. Trimming at V came to 6 bases and at J to 3 bases, leaving 13 bases not matched to a gene. Germline V gene lookup returns CDR1 MDHEN and CDR2 SYDVKM. The CDR3 DNA reads TGTGCCAGCAGACAGGGACAGAGGTTTACGGACACTGAAGCTTTCTTT. Protein: CASRQGQRFTDTEAFF.

The genes are TRBV15 and TRBJ1-5, with 8 bases lining up with TRBD1. The CDR3 is made up of 15 amino acids. The J segment lost 2 bases and the V segment lost 6 bases, leaving 6 bases of the junction unmatched. Germline V CDR1 and CDR2: LNHNV, YYDKDF (reference sequence). The CDR3 reads CATSTQGVGNQPQHF. The CDR3 nucleotides read TGTGCCACCAGTACACAGGGGGTTGGCAATCAGCCCCAGCATTTT.

This clone turned up a few times. The chain employs TRBV28 and TRBJ2-3, with TRBD2 matching over 10 bases. Trimming at V came to 4 bases and at J to 0 bases, leaving 4 bases not matched to a gene. The germline V gene has CDR1 MDHEN and CDR2 SYDVKM. There are 16 residues in the CDR3. The CDR3, as DNA: TGTGCCAGCAGTTCGTGGACTAGCGGTAGCACAGATACGCAGTATTTT. Amino acids: CASSSWTSGSTDTQYF.